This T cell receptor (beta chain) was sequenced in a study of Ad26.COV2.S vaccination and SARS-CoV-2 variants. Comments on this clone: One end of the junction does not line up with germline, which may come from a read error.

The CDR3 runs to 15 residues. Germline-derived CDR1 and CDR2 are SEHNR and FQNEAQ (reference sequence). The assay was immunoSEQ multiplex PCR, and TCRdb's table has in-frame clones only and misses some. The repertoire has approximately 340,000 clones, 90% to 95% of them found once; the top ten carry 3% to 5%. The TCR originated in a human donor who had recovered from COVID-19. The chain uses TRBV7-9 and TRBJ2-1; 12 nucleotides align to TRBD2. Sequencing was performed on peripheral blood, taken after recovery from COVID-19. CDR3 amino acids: CASSLAGGIYNEQFF. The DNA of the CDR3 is TGTGCCAGCAGCCTAGCGGGGGGGATCTACAATGAGCAGTTCTTC.